The 5 T cell receptor beta chains below come from one sample, sequenced in a study of shared T cell receptors in the human thymus. Assay: immunoSEQ multiplex PCR; the TCRdb copy retains only in-frame clones and omits some. Of 600,000 or so clones in the sample, around 87% are singletons; the top ten hold 0.0094%. These data were also filed under a second study, of human thymus T cells.

Source material: thymocytes. The source of these receptors is a boy under three years old with a congenital heart defect.

The rearrangement links TRBV7-2 to TRBJ1-5, with TRBD1 matching 11 bases. The CDR3 spans 18 residues. With V trimmed by 4 bases and J by 2 bases, 10 bases remained unmatched. Germline V lookup: CDR1 SGHTA, CDR2 FQGNSA. CDR3: CASSWGTGGSWGNQPQHF. CDR3 nucleotides: TGTGCCAGCAGCTGGGGGACAGGGGGTTCTTGGGGCAATCAGCCCCAGCATTTT.

The V call is TRBV29-1, the J call TRBJ2-7, with 7 bases that match TRBD2. Germline-derived CDR1 and CDR2 are SQVTM and ANQGSEA. The CDR3 sequence is 13 residues long. The V segment lost 2 bases and the J segment 3 bases; nucleotides outside the gene matches: 4. This chain's CDR3 is CSVECGGDYEQYF. The CDR3 coding sequence is TGCAGCGTTGAATGCGGGGGTGACTACGAGCAGTACTTC.

The V gene is TRBV5-6, the J gene TRBJ1-3; TRBD1 is a possible D gene (6 bases). The length of the CDR3 is 15 residues. Per the germline V gene, CDR1 is SGHDT and CDR2 is YYEEEE. V lost 3 bases and J lost 0, with 10 bases in between. CDR3 DNA sequence: TGTGCCAGCAGCTCGGGACAATTCTCTGGAAACACCATATATTTT. This encodes CASSSGQFSGNTIYF.

V usage is TRBV28 and J usage is TRBJ2-7; no clear D gene. Trimming left V 6 bases short and J 3 bases short, with 9 bases between. CDR3 length: 12 residues. Germline CDR1 is MDHEN and CDR2 is SYDVKM. The CDR3 nucleotides are TGTGCCAGCAGCTTTACTGACTACGAGCAGTACTTC. Its translation is CASSFTDYEQYF. The variable domain in full, completed from reference TRBV28 and TRBJ2-7, reads DVKVTQSSRYLVKRTGEKVFLECVQDMDHENMFWYRQDPGLGLRLIYFSYDVKMKEKGDIPEGYSVSREKKERFSLILESASTNQTSMYLCASSFTDYEQYFGPGTRLTVT.

The chain carries TRBV30 and TRBJ2-7, with 9 bases matching TRBD2. CDR1 and CDR2 from the germline V gene are GTSNPN and SVGIG (reference sequence). J lost 2 bases, V lost 4 bases, and 15 bases had no gene match. The CDR3 is made up of 17 amino acids. The CDR3 DNA reads as TGTGCCTGGACTAGGGGGGCGGGAGGGACTAAAGCCTACGAGCAGTACTTC. Its protein product is CAWTRGAGGTKAYEQYF.